Listed below are T cell receptor beta chains from one sample, sequenced in a study of tumor-infiltrating lymphocytes in primary liver carcinoma. TCRdb independently ran MiXCR on the multiplex PCR reads; one entry per CDR3 protein. The sample lists tens of thousands of distinct CDR3 sequences, about 71% occurring once. Sequenced input: liver tumor tissue from sampling region 4. These receptor sequences come from a man in his forties or fifties with primary liver carcinoma and hepatitis B virus infection. CDR3s include the opening cysteine and the closing phenylalanine or tryptophan. The order of the fields is D gene, clone size, J gene, V gene, CDR3 protein, CDR3 DNA. D genes are given only for firm matches. Clone size appears in some rows only: once, few, many, or a class for an expanded clone.

.,.,TRBJ1-1,TRBV6-6,CASTLQGPNTEAFF,TGTGCCAGCACTCTACAGGGCCCTAACACTGAAGCTTTCTTT
.,.,TRBJ1-2,TRBV6-1,CASSGLGQGGRETF,TGTGCCAGCAGTGGATTGGGGCAGGGAGGTCGCGAGACCTTC
.,.,TRBJ2-2,TRBV11-1,CAGSHIGPFSGELFF,TGTGCCGGCAGCCATATAGGACCTTTCTCCGGGGAGCTGTTTTTT
TRBD2,.,TRBJ2-7,TRBV7-9,CSSSLGPGTSGSFYYGQYF,TGTTCCAGCAGCTTAGGTCCCGGGACTAGCGGGAGTTTCTATTACGGGCAGTACTTC
.,.,TRBJ2-4,TRBV29-1,CSVEGQDAGGFQYF,TGCAGCGTTGAGGGGCAGGACGCCGGGGGCTTTCAGTACTTC
.,.,TRBJ1-1,TRBV4-1,CSSSLGTGALNTEAFF,TGCTCCAGCAGCCTCGGGACTGGGGCCCTGAACACTGAAGCTTTCTTT
TRBD1,medium-sized,TRBJ1-1,TRBV6-5,CASSKLQGARTEAFF,TGTGCCAGCAGTAAGTTACAGGGGGCGAGGACTGAAGCTTTCTTT
.,.,TRBJ1-3,TRBV4-3,CASSQDQGNIIYF,TGCGCCAGCAGCCAAGATCAGGGAAACATCATATATTTT
.,.,TRBJ2-6,TRBV2,CASSVRLFSGANVLTF,TGTGCCAGCAGTGTGAGACTCTTCTCTGGGGCCAACGTCCTGACATTC
.,.,TRBJ2-1,TRBV29-1,CSVRQGGYERFF,TGCAGCGTTAGGCAGGGGGGATATGAGCGGTTCTTC
TRBD1,.,TRBJ2-7,TRBV12-3/TRBV12-4,CASNLGEGANHEQYF,TGTGCCAGCAATTTAGGAGAGGGGGCCAACCACGAGCAGTACTTC
.,.,TRBJ2-5,TRBV6-6,CANSGLEESQYF,TGTGCCAACAGTGGTCTAGAAGAGAGCCAGTACTTC
.,once,TRBJ1-6,TRBV5-4,CASNIEPEGALHF,TGTGCTAGCAACATAGAGCCGGAGGGGGCCCTCCACTTT
TRBD2,.,TRBJ2-1,TRBV2,CASSHGLAGEVRNEQFF,TGTGCCAGTAGCCATGGACTAGCGGGGGAGGTACGCAATGAGCAGTTCTTC
.,.,TRBJ1-2,TRBV13,CASSSQRAYYSYTF,TGTGCCAGCAGCTCACAGAGGGCCTACTATAGCTACACCTTC
TRBD2,.,TRBJ2-1,TRBV20-1,CSANAPTSGRAGEQFF,TGCAGTGCTAATGCCCCGACTAGCGGGAGGGCCGGGGAGCAGTTCTTC
TRBD2,once,TRBJ2-2,TRBV5-1,CASSYLAGETKTGELFF,TGCGCCAGCAGCTATCTAGCGGGAGAGACGAAGACCGGGGAGCTCTTTTTT